Reported below is one TCR beta chain. Its antigen remains unidentified. One base away there is no much larger clone; base qualities are not given. The same CDR3 can be traced to other DNA sequences in this sample. The CDR3 starts with the cysteine, ends with the phenylalanine, and has 15 residues. CDR3 DNA only is kept here, 45 bases in frame from base 1. Here V drops 5 bases and J drops 0 bases, and the junction holds 4 bases not matched to any gene. Sequences SGHTA (CDR1) and FQGNSA (CDR2) are obtained from the germline V gene. The library was built by means of the immunoSEQ multiplex PCR assay. The multiplex PCR relied on a mix of 60 forward primers for TCR Vbeta segments and 13 reverse primers for TCR Jbeta segments. The CDR3 region of rearranged TCR beta genes was amplified from genomic DNA with a multiplex PCR assay. On the Illumina HiSeq System, the amplified TCR beta libraries were sequenced as 87-base-pair reads. Turning to the authors' computational methods: In a later analysis, tens of millions of unique TCR beta chains were counted across the 500 to 850 repertoires, and some 10 million of these chains were shared by at least two donors. Raw reads were error-corrected and collapsed into unique sequences with a nearest-neighbor algorithm that merged closely related sequences to remove PCR and sequencing errors. V, D and J gene segments were assigned by aligning CDR3 sequences to IMGT reference sequences. For a sequence to be retained, a match of at least six nucleotides was required to both a V gene segment and a J gene segment. Rearrangements were called productive when the CDR3 lacked stop codons and stayed in frame with V and J; all others were non-productive. CDR3 was defined by IMGT convention, running from the second conserved V-encoded cysteine to the conserved J-encoded phenylalanine. The earlier analysis of 500 to 650 of the donors excluded any sequence lacking an unambiguous match to a single V gene segment. An earlier analysis of 450 to 650 of the donors called V segments functional above 56.7% productive rearrangements and segregating when the between-donor standard deviation exceeded 5%. A statistical classification framework was built to diagnose cytomegalovirus status from the catalog of TCR beta chain sequences. In a later analysis, V and J genes were assigned by comparing TCR nucleotide sequences against IMGT/GENE-DB human TR gene sequences. A later analysis assigned CDR3 sequences and most-parsimonious VDJ recombination scenarios with the TCRdist pipeline. In a later analysis, every TCR beta chain was defined by the combination of its CDR3 amino acid sequence and its V-gene family, and reads without a unique V-gene family were dropped. To address suspected cross-contamination and a sequencing artifact, a later analysis removed a few hundred highly shared, low-generation-probability nucleotide sequences. In a later analysis, a clonal expansion index was calculated for each public chain from normalized within-repertoire ranks of inferred template counts. In a later analysis, generation probabilities were computed using a VDJ recombination model fitted to out-of-frame rearrangements, and the results were checked against IGoR. In a later analysis, hypergeometric tests were used to score TCR-TCR, TCR-HLA and TCR-CMV co-occurrence, with a repertoire-size bias correction applied to TCR pairs. In a later analysis, false discovery rates were estimated by permuting HLA or CMV assignments 20 times. In a later analysis, co-occurring TCRs were grouped with DBSCAN, and TCRdist sequence similarity was added when clustering was performed within HLA-allele-positive subsets. For co-occurrence clustering, repertoires with fewer than 30,000 or more than 120,000 public chains were excluded, along with roughly 5 repertoires with anomalous nucleotide sharing. TCRdb's version of the immuneACCESS table is confined to in-frame rearrangements and falls short of the full clone set. An unresolved V gene accounts for under half of the shortfall where checked; the remainder is of unknown origin. V and J calls and clone size come straight from that table; D and trimming were deduced from the DNA. For this sample there are about 98,000 clones; about two thirds appear just once. Around 2.3% of the sample belongs to the ten largest clones.

This sample was included in a study of cytomegalovirus exposure and HLA in healthy donors (dated by TCRdb to 2016 to 2017). Study-wide context: According to an earlier analysis of a few hundred of the donors, about 179 million T cells yielded roughly 100 million unique TCR beta sequences and less than 300 Gb of sequence data. Approximately 330 gigabases of sequencing data and around 88 million unique TCR sequences made up an early release that covered about 640 HLA-typed donors. Among the roughly 390 genotyped donors, 75% to 90% belonged to the genetic ancestry cluster associated with self-reported Caucasian donors. The study aimed to test whether signatures of past pathogen exposure could be identified by cataloging public T cell receptors. The study used immunosequencing to profile the T cell repertoires of hundreds of subjects and linked those repertoires to cytomegalovirus serostatus. A separate validation cohort of roughly 110 different subjects was used in addition to the roughly 620-subject first cohort. To predict cytomegalovirus infection status, the study brought together high-throughput TCR immunosequencing, statistical association of individual TCRs with disease status, and machine learning. To study patterns of TCR occurrence, a later analysis re-analyzed previously published TCR beta repertoires from hundreds of donors and added high-resolution HLA genotyping. Rather than drawing on any new phenotypic data, the later analysis identified candidate immune exposures from TCR beta sequences and the way those sequences occurred across donors. An earlier analysis of about 600 of the donors used high-throughput TCR beta sequencing to judge whether each TCR beta V gene segment behaved as functional or pseudogenic. Donor age, sex, ethnicity and CMV serostatus were collected together with the repertoire data. Genome-wide SNP genotypes for about 65% of the roughly 670 donors were used in a later genetic analysis, which treated that subset as a discovery cohort. Every discovery cohort repertoire had been produced on one sequencing platform. Class I and class II HLA loci were covered by the typing at four-digit resolution. The number of typed donors differed by locus: about 629-640 for A, B, C, DRB1 and DQB1; approximately 520 for DQA1; over 600 for DPA1; and 400 to 480 for DPB1. Because of strong linkage in the cohort, five DR-DQ haplotypes were treated as single units for association and clustering. Among about 360 genotyped donors of the cohort, an average of around 240,000 unique TCR beta nucleotide sequences were sequenced per donor, roughly 20% of them non-productive.

The investigation overall reported the following: The sequencing pipeline was judged likely to have produced a cluster of highly shared sequence variants as a technical artifact. Immune exposure information for the cohort was limited to CMV serostatus. Assigning TCR associations to individual alleles was difficult when HLA alleles, especially DR and DQ, strongly co-occurred. Most CMV-associated TCR beta chains appeared to be HLA-restricted in a later analysis, and the HLA associations seemed to be driven largely by CMV exposure. In vitro tests confirmed that a few of the cytomegalovirus-associated TCR beta chains recognize cytomegalovirus antigens. In a later analysis, TCR association rates were found to vary across HLA loci, with the most associated TCRs seen for DRB1 alleles and the fewest for HLA-C alleles. Because HLA typing was missing for some donors at each locus, association tests included only the typed subset. The authors suggested that the approach could potentially be generalized to other disease states and immunological phenotypes. In a later analysis, 16,951 TCR beta sequences were associated with specific HLA alleles at a false discovery rate of 0.05. Compared with the roughly 710-donor mean, donors in an Asian-associated ancestry cluster had fewer N-insertions in productive TCRs, according to a later genetic analysis. Correlated functional status among segregating V segments might be attributable to linkage disequilibrium, but an unknown experimental factor could not be ruled out. The classifier was reported to diagnose cytomegalovirus status with high specificity and sensitivity in both the original cohort and the validation cohort. Some IMGT-functional V segments, including TRBV6-2 and TRBV6-3, could not be told apart with the 87-base-pair reads, so those segments were excluded. Compared with equally common non-associated chains, HLA-associated TCR beta chains in a later analysis were more clonally expanded and had lower generation probabilities. The presence/absence analyses assumed that sequencing depth was roughly uniform across donors, and that assumption may not be true. While some public TCRs were present in many individuals, most TCR sequences turned up only very rarely across donors. In this cohort, only TCR beta chains were sequenced, and detectable features were limited by the absence of alpha or paired-chain data. Because counts were too low, roughly 16 rarely observed V segments, including chromosome 9 orphons, were left out of the earlier analysis of approximately 580 of the donors. According to a later analysis, parvovirus B19, influenza, CMV and Epstein-Barr virus appeared linked to several top co-occurrence clusters. The study gave a list of under 200 TCR beta chains associated with cytomegalovirus. Broadly in line with IMGT annotations, most TCR beta V segments showed up in productive rearrangements about 87% or about 30% of the time in an earlier analysis of around 600 of the donors. V-gene and J-gene trimming of TCR beta chains was associated with a missense DCLRE1C variant in a later genetic analysis, and the association was replicated in an independent cohort. A further reported finding was that TCR beta sequences accurately predicted the HLA-A and HLA-B alleles for most subjects in the first cohort.

The cohort consisted of 650 to 850 healthy bone marrow donors. At the time of sampling, every cohort member was nominally healthy, though immune exposures that went unrecorded were likely present. The donor was CMV seronegative and was included in the group of a few hundred seronegative cohort members. Every donor gave a peripheral blood sample, and the peripheral blood mononuclear cells from that sample were used for TCR beta sequencing. The Qiagen DNeasy Blood Extraction Kit was used to extract genomic DNA from the blood cell samples. The V gene is TRBV7-2 and the J gene is TRBJ2-3, with 8 bases in between that match TRBD1. The receptor was isolated from a man aged 50 or older in good health and CMV-seronegative. What was sequenced was PBMCs. CDR3 reads: CASSPRTGSTDTQYF. The DNA sequence is TGTGCCAGCAGCCCGAGGACAGGGAGCACAGATACGCAGTATTTT.